The 9 T cell receptor beta chains reported below all come from one sample, sequenced in a study of blood T cells in healthy people across ages. A second PCR of 7 to 11 cycles used a sample-barcoded 5' primer and a J-beta primer mix. TCRdb passed the 5' RACE reads through MiXCR, listing each CDR3 protein once. Here the sample spans about 1.5 million distinct CDR3 sequences, roughly two fifths being singletons. The sample taken for sequencing was blood. The origin of the receptors is a woman younger than 35 in good health.

V usage is TRBV6-6 and J usage is TRBJ2-1, with 9 positions matching TRBD2. The junction had 10 bases not matched to a gene; V was cut back by 7 bases and J by 0 bases. The CDR3 sequence is 17 residues long. The germline V gene encodes CDR1 MNHNY and CDR2 SVGAGI (reference sequence). The CDR3 protein is CASKGAGGRSSYNEQFF. The CDR3 DNA is TGTGCCAGCAAGGGAGCGGGAGGCCGTAGCTCCTACAATGAGCAGTTCTTC.

This clonotype has a handful of counts. This sequence joins TRBV15 and TRBJ2-7; the D gene is possibly TRBD2 (6 bases). V lost 0 bases and J 2 bases, leaving 11 bases between the germline ends. The CDR3 has 15 amino acids. The germline CDR1 and CDR2 sequences are LNHNV and YYDKDF (reference sequence). For the CDR3, the DNA is TGTGCCACCAGCAGAGAGTCTAGCGTTGCCTACGAGCAGTACTTC. Translating gives CATSRESSVAYEQYF.

This sequence joins TRBV10-3 and TRBJ2-1; D unresolved. CDR1 and CDR2 from the germline V gene are ENHRY and SYGVKD. The CDR3 contains 15 residues. V was clipped by 0 bases and J by 1 base, with 7 bases between them. The CDR3 region has the DNA TGTGCCATCAGTGAGTCGTCTAGGTCCTACAATGAGCAGTTCTTC. It specifies CAISESSRSYNEQFF.

This clonotype came up a few times. The V call is TRBV20-1, the J call TRBJ1-1; D is unclear. Looked up from germline, CDR1 is DFQATT and CDR2 is SNEGSKA (reference sequence). This CDR3 contains 10 residues. V was trimmed by 6 bases and J by 6 bases, leaving 8 bases between them. The CDR3 region is CSARIAEAFF. The DNA for the CDR3 is TGCAGTGCAAGAATCGCTGAAGCTTTCTTT.

This clonotype was observed a handful of times. V and J are TRBV7-8 and TRBJ2-7; maybe TRBD1 (5 bases). Germline V gene lookup returns CDR1 SGHVS and CDR2 FQNEAQ. This CDR3 has 13 amino acids. The V end lost 2 bases, the J end lost 3 bases, and 8 bases lay between the germline ends. CDR3: CASSLHRYYEQYF. The CDR3, as DNA: TGTGCCAGCAGCTTACACAGGTACTACGAGCAGTACTTC. The complete variable domain, with remaining parts taken from reference TRBV7-8 and TRBJ2-7, reads GAGVSQSPRYKVAKRGQDVALRCDPISGHVSLFWYQQALGQGPEFLTYFQNEAQLDKSGLPSDRFFAERPEGSVSTLKIQRTQQEDSAVYLCASSLHRYYEQYFGPGTRLTVT.

The genes are TRBV6-2 or TRBV6-3 and TRBJ2-1; 9 bases line up with TRBD1. The CDR3 spans 15 residues. Germline loops: CDR1 MNHEY, CDR2 SVGEGT. V was clipped by 0 bases and J by 15 bases; unmatched bases: 12. The CDR3 DNA is TGTGCCAGCAGTTACTCGGGGACAGGGCTCCCCGGTCCGTTCTTC. Protein sequence: CASSYSGTGLPGPFF.

The V and J genes are TRBV20-1 and TRBJ1-2; 8 bases agree with TRBD1. The CDR3 is 14 residues long. The V and J ends lost 1 base and 4 bases, in that order; junction bases with no gene match: 5. Germline V CDR1 and CDR2: DFQATT, SNEGSKA (reference sequence). In DNA form, the CDR3 reads TGCAGTGCTAGAGCCGACAGGGGTGGCTATGGCTACACCTTC. Translated, it gives CSARADRGGYGYTF.

V gene TRBV29-1 combines with J gene TRBJ2-1; 11 bases are a match to TRBD2. Germline CDR1 is SQVTM and CDR2 is ANQGSEA. V dropped 2 bases and J dropped 5; count of bases not matched to a gene: 14. The CDR3 spans 18 residues. The CDR3 DNA reads TGCAGCGTTGAATATCGGATGCTAGCGGGAGGAATAGACAATGAGCAGTTCTTC. It specifies CSVEYRMLAGGIDNEQFF.

In regard to this clonotype: A read error may produce the germline difference seen at one junction end. CDR3 in amino acids: CASSFSGDGDGYTF. DNA for the CDR3: TGTGCCAGCAGTTTTTCAGGGGACGGGGATGGTTACACCTTC. This chain connects TRBV12-3 or TRBV12-4 to TRBJ1-2; possible D gene TRBD1, 6 bases. The CDR3 runs 14 residues.